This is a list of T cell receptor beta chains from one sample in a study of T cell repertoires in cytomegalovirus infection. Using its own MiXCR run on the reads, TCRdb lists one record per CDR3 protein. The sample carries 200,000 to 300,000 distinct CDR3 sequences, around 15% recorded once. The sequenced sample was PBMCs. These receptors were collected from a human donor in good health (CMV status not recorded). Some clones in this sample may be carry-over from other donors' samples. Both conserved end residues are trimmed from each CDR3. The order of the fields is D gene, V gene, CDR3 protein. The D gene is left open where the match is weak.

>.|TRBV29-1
SVDPAPGTEAF
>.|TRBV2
ASSEALHGIEQY
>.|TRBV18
ASSPQVNQPQH
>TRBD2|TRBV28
AVCLRGTGGETKY
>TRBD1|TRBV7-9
ASSLVTGLAEQF
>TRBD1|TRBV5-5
ASTRPGQGYEQY
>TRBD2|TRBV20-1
SARDFSGVYNEQF
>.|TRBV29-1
SVEDLSYGYT
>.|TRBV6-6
ASSLRQGPPGAPLH
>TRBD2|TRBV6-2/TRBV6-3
ASSYGLAGPLGQF
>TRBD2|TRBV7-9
ASSPRGGGSTEQY
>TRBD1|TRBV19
ASRLRQGGDTQY
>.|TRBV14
ASSRYRDRVNEKLF
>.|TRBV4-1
ASSSEPTVRVRELF
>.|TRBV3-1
ASSQDVGSMTRNEQF
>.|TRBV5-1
ASSLGRGAGETQY
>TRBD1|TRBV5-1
ASSLEGARNQPQH
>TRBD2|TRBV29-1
SGERGRQETQY
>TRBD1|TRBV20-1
SAPTGTKGYT
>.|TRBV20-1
SASGATYEQY
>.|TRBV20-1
SATQRRLKTGELF
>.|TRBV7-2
ASSGQGRDNSPLH
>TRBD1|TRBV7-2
ASSLDRGREKLF
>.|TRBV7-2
ASSLSQGQPQH
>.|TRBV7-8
ASSLAGLANEQF
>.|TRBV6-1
ASSLHKNTGELF
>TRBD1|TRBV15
ATSTAQGDYQPQH
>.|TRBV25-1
ASSEWRGDTDTQY
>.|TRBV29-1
SVQLNTEAF
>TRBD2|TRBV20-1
SAGGAGGPYTQY
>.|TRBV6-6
ASSAKEVAF
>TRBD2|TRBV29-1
SVTGTSGRVDTQY
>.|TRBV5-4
ASSPGLSGANVLT
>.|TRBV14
TSSPTGYTEAF
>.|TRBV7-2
ASSLEGLASSYNEQF
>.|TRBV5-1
AGVGRRNYEQY
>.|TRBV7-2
ASSGGEETQY
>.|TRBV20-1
SAGRIGTTRPFNTGELF
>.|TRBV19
ASSPGLEYNEQF
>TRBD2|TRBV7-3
ASSLSGRKDNEQF